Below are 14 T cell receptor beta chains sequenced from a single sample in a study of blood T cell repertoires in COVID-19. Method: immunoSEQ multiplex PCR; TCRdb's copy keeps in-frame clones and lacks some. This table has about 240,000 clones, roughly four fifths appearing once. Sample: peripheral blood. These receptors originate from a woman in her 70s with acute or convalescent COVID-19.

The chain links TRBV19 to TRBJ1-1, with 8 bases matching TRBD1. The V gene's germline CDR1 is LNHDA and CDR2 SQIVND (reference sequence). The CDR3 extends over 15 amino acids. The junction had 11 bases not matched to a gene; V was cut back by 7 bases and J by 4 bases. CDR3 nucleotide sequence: TGTGCCAGTATCGTGCAGGGGGCCGGGGGCACTGAAGCTTTCTTT. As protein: CASIVQGAGGTEAFF.

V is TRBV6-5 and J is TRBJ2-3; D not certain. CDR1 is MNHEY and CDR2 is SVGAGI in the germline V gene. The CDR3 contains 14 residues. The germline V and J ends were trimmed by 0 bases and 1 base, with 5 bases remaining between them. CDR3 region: CASSYSSGTDTQYF. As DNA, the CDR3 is TGTGCCAGCAGTTACTCGAGCGGCACAGATACGCAGTATTTT.

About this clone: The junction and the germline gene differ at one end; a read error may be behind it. Written as DNA, the CDR3 is TGTGCCAGCACCCAAGATATCGTGAGGGGAGGGACCGGGGAGCTGTTTTTT. This gives the protein CASTQDIVRGGTGELFF. This chain links TRBV4-2 with TRBJ2-2; 7 bases match TRBD2. The CDR3 has 17 amino acids. Germline CDR1 and CDR2: LGHNA and YNFKEQ.

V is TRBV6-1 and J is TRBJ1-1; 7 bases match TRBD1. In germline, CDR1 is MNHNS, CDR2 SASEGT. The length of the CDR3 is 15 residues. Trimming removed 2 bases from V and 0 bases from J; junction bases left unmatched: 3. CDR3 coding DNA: TGTGCCAGCAGTGAATTGGGACAGATGAACACTGAAGCTTTCTTT. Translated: CASSELGQMNTEAFF.

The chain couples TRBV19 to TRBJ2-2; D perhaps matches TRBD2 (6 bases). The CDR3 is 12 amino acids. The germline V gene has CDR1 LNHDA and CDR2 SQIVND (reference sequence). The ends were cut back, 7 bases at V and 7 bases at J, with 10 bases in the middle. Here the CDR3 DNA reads TGTGCCAGTAAGGAGCGGGTCGGGGAGCTGTTTTTT. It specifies CASKERVGELFF.

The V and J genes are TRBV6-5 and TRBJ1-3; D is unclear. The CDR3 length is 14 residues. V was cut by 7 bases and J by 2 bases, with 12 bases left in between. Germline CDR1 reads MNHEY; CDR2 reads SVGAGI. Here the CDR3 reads CASIPQRAGNTIYF. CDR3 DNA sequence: TGTGCCAGCATCCCCCAGCGGGCTGGAAACACCATATATTTT.

This CDR3 reads CASSVGRPGQGHEQYF. In DNA, the CDR3 is TGTGCCAGCAGCGTGGGGAGACCGGGACAGGGCCACGAGCAGTACTTC. This chain uses TRBV6-4 with TRBJ2-7, with TRBD1 matching over 9 bases. From germline, CDR1 is MRHNA and CDR2 SNTAGT. Trimming at V came to 6 bases and at J to 5 bases, leaving 14 bases not matched to a gene. This CDR3 spans 16 amino acids.

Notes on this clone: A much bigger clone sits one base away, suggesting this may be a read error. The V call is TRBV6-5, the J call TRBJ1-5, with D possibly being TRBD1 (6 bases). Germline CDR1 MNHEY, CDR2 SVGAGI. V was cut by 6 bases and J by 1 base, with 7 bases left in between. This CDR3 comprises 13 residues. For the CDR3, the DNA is TGTGCCAGCAGAGACAGGAGCAATCAGCCCCAGCATTTT. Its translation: CASRDRSNQPQHF.

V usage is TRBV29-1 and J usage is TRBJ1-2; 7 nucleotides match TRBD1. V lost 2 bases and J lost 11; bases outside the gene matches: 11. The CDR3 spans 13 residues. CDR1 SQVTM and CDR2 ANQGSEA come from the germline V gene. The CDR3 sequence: CSVERSQGVTYTF. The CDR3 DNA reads TGCAGCGTTGAAAGGAGTCAGGGGGTGACTTACACCTTC.

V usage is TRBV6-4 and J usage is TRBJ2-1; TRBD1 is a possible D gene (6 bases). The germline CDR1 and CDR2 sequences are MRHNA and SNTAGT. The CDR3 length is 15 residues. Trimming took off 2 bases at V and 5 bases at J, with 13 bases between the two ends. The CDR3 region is CASSDNRAGNNEQFF. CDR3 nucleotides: TGTGCCAGCAGTGACAACAGGGCAGGGAACAATGAGCAGTTCTTC.

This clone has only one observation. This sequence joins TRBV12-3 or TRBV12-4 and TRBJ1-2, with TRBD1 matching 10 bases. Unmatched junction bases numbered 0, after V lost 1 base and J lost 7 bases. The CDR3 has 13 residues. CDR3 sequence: CASSLGTGGGYTF. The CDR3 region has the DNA TGTGCCAGCAGTTTAGGGACAGGGGGTGGCTACACCTTC.

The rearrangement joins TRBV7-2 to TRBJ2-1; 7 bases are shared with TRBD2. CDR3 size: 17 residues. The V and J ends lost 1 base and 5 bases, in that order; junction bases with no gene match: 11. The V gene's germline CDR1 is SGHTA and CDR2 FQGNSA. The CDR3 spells CASSLGRGGLADNEQFF. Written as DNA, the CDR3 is TGTGCCAGCAGCTTAGGGAGGGGAGGGTTGGCGGACAATGAGCAGTTCTTC. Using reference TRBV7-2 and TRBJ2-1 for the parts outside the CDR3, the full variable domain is GAGVSQSPSNKVTEKGKDVELRCDPISGHTALYWYRQSLGQGLEFLIYFQGNSAPDKSGLPSDRFSAERTGGSVSTLTIQRTQQEDSAVYLCASSLGRGGLADNEQFFGPGTRLTVL.

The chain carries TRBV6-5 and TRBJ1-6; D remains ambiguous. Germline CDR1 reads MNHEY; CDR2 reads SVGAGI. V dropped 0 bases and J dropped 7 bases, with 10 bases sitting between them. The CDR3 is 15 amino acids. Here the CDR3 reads CASSYSFGVNSPLHF. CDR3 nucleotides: TGTGCCAGCAGTTACTCGTTTGGAGTGAATTCACCCCTCCACTTT.

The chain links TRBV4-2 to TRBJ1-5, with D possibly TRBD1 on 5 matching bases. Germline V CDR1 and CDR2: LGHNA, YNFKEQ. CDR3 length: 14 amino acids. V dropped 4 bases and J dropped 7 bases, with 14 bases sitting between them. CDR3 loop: CASSPDILGQPQHF. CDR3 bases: TGTGCCAGCAGCCCGGACATCTTAGGGCAGCCCCAGCATTTT.